What follows describes a single T cell receptor (beta chain). Clones were read by immunoSEQ multiplex PCR, and TCRdb kept only the in-frame ones, dropping some. The table shows 150,000 to 200,000 clones, with 84% occurring only once. Participants reported their clinical history, and cohort assignment relied on those reports. This specimen belongs to a study of blood T cell repertoires in COVID-19. The source of this sequence is a woman aged 30 to 39 who had been exposed to COVID-19. Sequencing was carried out using PBMCs or T cells enriched from blood (not recorded which).

DNA of the CDR3: TGTGCCAGCCGCCGCACTAGTGCCATGTTGGGTACGCAGTATTTT. As protein: CASRRTSAMLGTQYF. The genes are TRBV6-5 and TRBJ2-3; D perhaps matches TRBD2 (5 bases). V lost 8 bases and J lost 8, with 23 bases in between. Germline CDR1 reads MNHEY; CDR2 reads SVGAGI. The CDR3 covers 15 residues.